These 28 T cell receptor beta chains came from one sample sequenced in a study of blood T cell repertoires in COVID-19. TCRdb keeps only in-frame clones here, not all; method: immunoSEQ multiplex PCR. The sample shows under 200,000 clones, about 83% of them seen only once. What was sequenced was peripheral blood. The receptors derive from a woman aged 70 to 79 who had recovered from COVID-19.

This clone was detected once. The chain links TRBV24-1 to TRBJ2-7; a weak D match, TRBD1 (5 bases). This CDR3 has 15 amino acids. The germline gives CDR1 KGHDR, CDR2 SFDVKD. Between the trimmed V and J ends, which lost 2 bases and 3 bases, there was a span of 13 bases. CDR3 nucleotides: TGTGCCACCAGTGATTCCTCGGCAGGGTACTACGAGCAGTACTTC. The encoded protein is CATSDSSAGYYEQYF.

This clone was detected a few times. The chain carries TRBV19 and TRBJ1-1; 8 bases are shared with TRBD1. With V trimmed by 3 bases and J by 4 bases, 16 bases remained unmatched. The germline CDR1 and CDR2 sequences are LNHDA and SQIVND (reference sequence). The length of the CDR3 is 18 residues. CDR3 nucleotide sequence: TGTGCCAGTAGTATGGGGGTCCAGGGGGCTTTTCGGGCCACTGAAGCTTTCTTT. Its translation is CASSMGVQGAFRATEAFF.

J is TRBJ1-3 and V is TRBV21-1; the table gives TRBD1 as D, unverified against the DNA. TRBV21-1 is annotated as a pseudogene. The CDR3 runs to 15 residues. The DNA for the CDR3 is TGTGCCAGCAGCCCCCGCAGGGGGAGTGGAAACACCATATATTTT. Its protein is CASSPRRGSGNTIYF.

Comments on this clone: The sample holds other DNA sequences that translate to the same CDR3. The chain is built from TRBV18 and TRBJ1-1; D gene unclear. The CDR3 extends over 13 amino acids. V was pared by 3 bases and J by 1 base, with 6 bases between. Germline lookup yields CDR1 KGHSH and CDR2 LQKENI. CDR3 DNA: TGTGCCAGCTCACCCCAGAAGAACACTGAAGCTTTCTTT. Its translation is CASSPQKNTEAFF.

The gene calls are TRBV30 and TRBJ1-5; the D gene is possibly TRBD1 (5 bases). The V and J ends lost 2 bases and 5 bases respectively, with 10 bases between them. This CDR3 is built from 13 residues. The germline gives CDR1 GTSNPN, CDR2 SVGIG (reference sequence). Here the CDR3 DNA reads TGTGCCTGGAGTACGGGGGGGGATCAGCCCCAGCATTTT. Its protein product is CAWSTGGDQPQHF.

This chain links TRBV2 with TRBJ1-1; D perhaps matches TRBD1 (5 bases). The germline V gene has CDR1 SNHLY and CDR2 FYNNEI. This CDR3 is built from 14 residues. V shed 5 bases and J shed 3 bases, with 13 bases lying between them. The DNA of the CDR3 is TGTGCCAGCAGTCCCCCGGGGGGGTACACTGAAGCTTTCTTT. Encoded protein: CASSPPGGYTEAFF. The variable domain in full, completed from reference TRBV2 and TRBJ1-1, reads EPEVTQTPSHQVTQMGQEVILRCVPISNHLYFYWYRQILGQKVEFLVSFYNNEISEKSEIFDDQFSVERPDGSNFTLKIRSTKLEDSAMYFCASSPPGGYTEAFFGQGTRLTVV.

This sequence joins TRBV3-1 (or the pseudogene TRBV3-2) and TRBJ2-3, with 12 bases that match TRBD2. Per germline, CDR1 LGHDT and CDR2 YNNKEL (reference sequence). This CDR3 contains 15 residues. The junction had 6 bases not matched to a gene; V was cut back by 8 bases and J by 3 bases. The CDR3 DNA is TGTGCCAGCTCCCAGACTAGCGGGGGAACAGATACGCAGTATTTT. The encoded protein is CASSQTSGGTDTQYF.

This chain uses TRBV23-1 with TRBJ2-1, with D maybe TRBD2 (6 bases). TRBV23-1 is marked as an open reading frame, function uncertain. Trimming took off 4 bases at V and 4 bases at J, with 14 bases between the two ends. The CDR3 runs 15 residues. CDR3 region: CASSRDPGEYNEQFF. The CDR3 DNA is TGCGCCAGCAGTCGAGACCCGGGGGAGTACAATGAGCAGTTCTTC.

This chain uses TRBV2 with TRBJ2-7; D perhaps matches TRBD1 (6 bases). V lost 6 bases and J lost 3, with 15 bases in between. The length of the CDR3 is 14 residues. Germline lookup yields CDR1 SNHLY and CDR2 FYNNEI. The CDR3 coding sequence is TGTGCCAGCAGCCTTACAGGGTCCCTCTACGAGCAGTACTTC. This translates into CASSLTGSLYEQYF.

The V and J genes are TRBV19 and TRBJ2-1; 8 bases are a match to TRBD2. Germline V gene sequence: CDR1 LNHDA, CDR2 SQIVND (reference sequence). The V and J ends lost 7 bases and 8 bases, in that order; junction bases with no gene match: 10. The CDR3 covers 14 residues. DNA for the CDR3: TGTGCCAGTAATCCCCAGACTAGCGTGGATGAGCAGTTCTTC. It is translated as CASNPQTSVDEQFF.

The rearrangement uses TRBV29-1 and TRBJ2-1; 7 bases are shared with TRBD2. J was trimmed by 2 bases and V by 1 base; bases with no gene match: 11. Germline CDR1 SQVTM, CDR2 ANQGSEA. CDR3 size: 17 residues. The CDR3 here is CSVEGGGLAVPYNEQFF. The DNA of the CDR3 is TGCAGCGTTGAAGGGGGTGGGCTAGCGGTTCCCTACAATGAGCAGTTCTTC.

The chain links TRBV30 to TRBJ1-4; 8 bases agree with TRBD1. Looked up from germline, CDR1 is GTSNPN and CDR2 is SVGIG (reference sequence). This CDR3 has 11 amino acids. V trimming: 7 bases; J trimming: 8 bases; junction bases outside the gene matches: 3. Here the CDR3 reads CASTGDEKLFF. The CDR3 DNA sequence: TGTGCCTCGACAGGGGACGAAAAACTGTTTTTT.

The chain uses TRBV11-3 and TRBJ1-1, with a weak D call TRBD1 (5 bases). The CDR3 is made up of 15 amino acids. V was trimmed by 5 bases and J by 7 bases, leaving 20 bases between them. CDR1 is SGHNT, CDR2 YENEEA, per germline. The DNA of the CDR3 is TGTGCCAGCAGCCAGGGCGGGGCTGGCCTCCGTGAAGCTTTCTTT. Protein product: CASSQGGAGLREAFF. The variable domain in full, completed from reference TRBV11-3 and TRBJ1-1, reads EAGVVQSPRYKIIEKKQPVAFWCNPISGHNTLYWYLQNLGQGPELLIRYENEEAVDDSQLPKDRFSAERLKGVDSTLKIQPAELGDSAVYLCASSQGGAGLREAFFGQGTRLTVV.

This clone has a single count. V and J are TRBV28 and TRBJ2-7, with D possibly being TRBD1 (7 bases). Trimming took 6 bases from V and 1 from J, leaving 19 bases between them. Germline-derived CDR1 and CDR2 are MDHEN and SYDVKM. There are 16 residues in the CDR3. The CDR3 DNA reads as TGTGCCAGCAGCTCAGAGGGGCAGGGGGGATCCTACGAGCAGTACTTC. Translated, it gives CASSSEGQGGSYEQYF.

V usage is TRBV3-1 (or the pseudogene TRBV3-2) and J usage is TRBJ2-1, with D possibly matching TRBD2 (5 bases). Germline assignment: CDR1 LGHDT and CDR2 YNNKEL (reference sequence). The germline V and J ends were trimmed by 1 base and 10 bases, with 11 bases remaining between them. This CDR3 region has 13 residues. In DNA form, the CDR3 reads TGTGCCAGCAGCCAAGGTTGGGGAGTCGAGCAGTTCTTC. Protein product: CASSQGWGVEQFF.

The chain couples TRBV7-9 to TRBJ2-3; perhaps TRBD2 as D (6 bases). V lost 5 bases and J 6 bases, leaving 18 bases between the germline ends. Germline V CDR1 and CDR2: SEHNR, FQNEAQ (reference sequence). This CDR3 is built from 15 residues. The chain's CDR3 is CASSRLTRGRDTQYF. Written as DNA, the CDR3 is TGTGCCAGCAGCCGCTTGACTAGAGGGAGGGATACGCAGTATTTT.

The chain links TRBV27 to TRBJ2-5; 12 bases map to TRBD2. J lost 5 bases, V lost 5 bases, and 6 bases had no gene match. Looked up from germline, CDR1 is MNHEY and CDR2 is SMNVEV (reference sequence). The CDR3 consists of 15 residues. CDR3 nucleotide sequence: TGTGCCAGCAGTGCCGGACTAGCGGGACGTGAGACCCAGTACTTC. It yields the protein CASSAGLAGRETQYF.

This clone was detected once. The chain recombines TRBV7-2 with TRBJ2-5, with D maybe TRBD2 (6 bases). Germline loops: CDR1 SGHTA, CDR2 FQGNSA. The V end lost 7 bases, the J end lost 5 bases, and 14 bases lay between the germline ends. The CDR3 has 13 amino acids. The CDR3 protein is CASKARAGETQYF. In DNA form, the CDR3 reads TGTGCCAGCAAAGCCCGGGCGGGGGAGACCCAGTACTTC.

This chain uses TRBV4-1 with TRBJ2-3; 11 nucleotides line up with TRBD2. From germline, CDR1 is MGHRA and CDR2 YSYEKL. There are 18 residues in the CDR3. The J segment lost 6 bases and the V segment lost 8 bases, leaving 19 bases of the junction unmatched. The CDR3 loop is CASDRLAGLPTRPDTQYF. CDR3 in DNA: TGCGCCAGCGACCGACTAGCGGGACTACCTACCCGCCCGGATACGCAGTATTTT.

The genes are TRBV5-4 and TRBJ1-2; no firm D call. Germline assignment: CDR1 SGHNT and CDR2 YYREEE (reference sequence). Trimming cost V 0 bases and J 13 bases, with 10 bases left between them. The CDR3 totals 11 residues. CDR3 bases: TGTGCCAGCAGCTTGGCTAGCGCGGCCACCTTC. Encoded protein: CASSLASAATF.

The rearrangement links TRBV7-3 to TRBJ2-3, with a tentative D call TRBD2 (6 bases). The CDR3 runs to 15 residues. V lost 5 bases and J 3 bases, leaving 15 bases between the germline ends. Germline CDR1 and CDR2: SGHTA and FQGTGA. The CDR3 region is CASSPGGVATDTQYF. For the CDR3, the DNA is TGTGCCAGCAGCCCCGGAGGGGTGGCGACAGATACGCAGTATTTT.

V is TRBV28 and J is TRBJ2-1, with D perhaps matching TRBD1 (6 bases). V dropped 6 bases and J dropped 7 bases, with 22 bases sitting between them. Germline CDR1 is MDHEN and CDR2 is SYDVKM. This CDR3 comprises 16 residues. DNA of the CDR3: TGTGCCAGCAGCCCCCGGGGCAGGTTGCAGGGGAATGAGCAGTTCTTC. Translated: CASSPRGRLQGNEQFF.

V gene TRBV11-2 combines with J gene TRBJ2-1; 7 bases map to TRBD2. The CDR3 loop spans 12 amino acids. The V gene's germline CDR1 is SGHAT and CDR2 FQNNGV. V shed 4 bases and J 9 bases; nucleotides not matched to a gene: 3. DNA for the CDR3: TGTGCCAGCAGCTGGACGGGAGGTGAGCAGTTCTTC. This sequence encodes CASSWTGGEQFF. Looking up the rest from reference TRBV11-2 and TRBJ2-1 gives the full variable domain: EAGVAQSPRYKIIEKRQSVAFWCNPISGHATLYWYQQILGQGPKLLIQFQNNGVVDDSQLPKDRFSAERLKGVDSTLKIQPAKLEDSAVYLCASSWTGGEQFFGPGTRLTVL.

The chain has TRBV12-3 or TRBV12-4 and TRBJ1-5, with D hard to call. CDR3 size: 12 residues. Trimming left V 6 bases short and J 6 bases short, with 9 bases between. CDR3 amino acids: CASSPFPQPQHF. The CDR3 nucleotides are TGTGCCAGCAGCCCCTTCCCTCAGCCCCAGCATTTT.

A word on this clone: This sample also contains other DNA sequences that code for the same CDR3. The V call is TRBV5-1, the J call TRBJ1-2; D is undetermined. With 2 bases removed from V and 8 bases from J, the gap between germline ends came to 13 bases. Germline loops: CDR1 SGHRS, CDR2 YFSETQ. The CDR3 consists of 13 residues. CDR3 coding DNA: TGCGCCAGCAGCTTAGGGTCTGGAGGAGGCTACACCTTC. Translating gives CASSLGSGGGYTF.

Notes on this clone: The same CDR3 is also encoded by other DNA sequences in this sample. The V gene is TRBV7-3, the J gene TRBJ2-5; D unresolved. V was clipped by 2 bases and J by 1 base, with 5 bases between them. Per the germline V gene, CDR1 is SGHTA and CDR2 is FQGTGA. The CDR3 runs to 13 residues. The CDR3 loop is CASSLGPQETQYF. CDR3 DNA: TGTGCCAGCAGCTTAGGCCCCCAAGAGACCCAGTACTTC.

The V and J genes are TRBV28 and TRBJ2-1; a weak D match, TRBD1 (5 bases). CDR3 size: 15 residues. With 3 bases removed from V and 6 bases from J, the gap between germline ends came to 15 bases. Germline V gene sequence: CDR1 MDHEN, CDR2 SYDVKM. CDR3 amino acids: CASSLMAGNSNEQFF. CDR3 sequence (DNA): TGTGCCAGCAGTTTGATGGCAGGGAATTCCAATGAGCAGTTCTTC.

This chain links TRBV7-2 with TRBJ1-2; D unresolved. CDR3 size: 14 residues. The V and J ends lost 5 bases and 8 bases respectively, with 18 bases between them. CDR1 and CDR2 from the germline V gene are SGHTA and FQGNSA. The CDR3 nucleotides are TGTGCCAGCAGCCCCTCCACCCCGGGTGGCGGCTACACCTTC. It codes for CASSPSTPGGGYTF.